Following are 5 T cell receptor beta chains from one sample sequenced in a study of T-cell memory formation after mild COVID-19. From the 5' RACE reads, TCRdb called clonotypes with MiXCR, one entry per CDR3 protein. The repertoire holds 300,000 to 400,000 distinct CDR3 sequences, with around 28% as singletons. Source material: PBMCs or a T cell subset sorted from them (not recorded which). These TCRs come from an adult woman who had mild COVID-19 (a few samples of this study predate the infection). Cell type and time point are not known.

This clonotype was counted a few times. CDR3 region: CASSLLAPGELFF. In nucleotides, the CDR3 is TGTGCCAGCAGCTTACTAGCGCCCGGGGAGCTGTTTTTT. This chain joins TRBV11-2 and TRBJ2-2; D may be TRBD2 (6 bases). The CDR3 consists of 13 residues. The germline CDR1 and CDR2 sequences are SGHAT and FQNNGV. With 2 bases removed from V and 6 bases from J, the gap between germline ends came to 7 bases.

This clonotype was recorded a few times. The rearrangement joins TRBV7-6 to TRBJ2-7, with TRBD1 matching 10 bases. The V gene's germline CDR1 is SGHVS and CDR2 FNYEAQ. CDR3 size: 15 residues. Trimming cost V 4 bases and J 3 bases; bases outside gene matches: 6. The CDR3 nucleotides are TGTGCCAGCAGCTCGGGACAGGGGTCGGACTACGAGCAGTACTTC. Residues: CASSSGQGSDYEQYF.

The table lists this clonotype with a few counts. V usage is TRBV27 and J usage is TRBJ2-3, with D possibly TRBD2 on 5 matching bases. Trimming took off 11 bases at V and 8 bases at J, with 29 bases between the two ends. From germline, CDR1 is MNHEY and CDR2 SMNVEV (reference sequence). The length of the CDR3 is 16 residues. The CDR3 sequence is CASLPGSLLYRGTQYF. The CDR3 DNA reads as TGTGCCTCCCTCCCGGGGTCCCTGTTATACCGGGGTACGCAGTATTTT.

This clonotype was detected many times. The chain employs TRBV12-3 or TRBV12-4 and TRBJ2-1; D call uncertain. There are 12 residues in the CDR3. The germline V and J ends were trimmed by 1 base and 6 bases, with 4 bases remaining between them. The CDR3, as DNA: TGTGCCAGCAGTTTAGTCAGCAATGAGCAGTTCTTC. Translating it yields CASSLVSNEQFF.

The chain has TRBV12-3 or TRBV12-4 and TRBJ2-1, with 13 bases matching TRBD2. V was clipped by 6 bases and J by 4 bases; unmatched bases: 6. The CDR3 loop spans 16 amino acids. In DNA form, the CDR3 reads TGTGCCAGCAGCCCTACTAGCGGGAGGGGATACAATGAGCAGTTCTTC. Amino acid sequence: CASSPTSGRGYNEQFF.